These T cell receptor beta chains were read from a single sample in a study of response to subunit inactivated influenza vaccine. TCRdb fed the RT-PCR reads into MiXCR, producing one record per CDR3 protein. The sample carries 550,000 to 600,000 distinct CDR3 sequences, 12% recorded once. The sequenced sample was PBMCs from blood, obtained on the day of vaccination. All receptors come from a man between 45 and 60 years old who received an inactivated influenza vaccine. CDR3s leave out the opening cysteine and the closing phenylalanine or tryptophan. D genes are given only for firm matches.

d_gene: TRBD1; v_gene: TRBV12-3/TRBV12-4; j_gene: TRBJ2-7; CDR3aa: ASSSRTGPPYEQY
d_gene: TRBD1; v_gene: TRBV7-9; j_gene: TRBJ1-6; CDR3aa: ASSSGQDNSPLH
d_gene: -; v_gene: TRBV3-1; j_gene: TRBJ1-6; CDR3aa: ASSQGAFGSPLH
d_gene: TRBD2; v_gene: TRBV5-1; j_gene: TRBJ2-3; CDR3aa: ASRYASGSLADTQY
d_gene: TRBD1; v_gene: TRBV5-1; j_gene: TRBJ1-1; CDR3aa: ASSLMPGGNNYEAF
d_gene: -; v_gene: TRBV7-8; j_gene: TRBJ2-7; CDR3aa: ASSLAGGYRAYEQY
d_gene: TRBD1; v_gene: TRBV28; j_gene: TRBJ1-5; CDR3aa: ASIYRGRKVPISQPQH
d_gene: TRBD1; v_gene: TRBV2; j_gene: TRBJ2-4; CDR3aa: ASSTGGEGNIQY
d_gene: -; v_gene: TRBV7-2; j_gene: TRBJ2-5; CDR3aa: ASSRQGFQETQY
d_gene: TRBD2; v_gene: TRBV30; j_gene: TRBJ2-3; CDR3aa: AWRRGTGGQDTQY
d_gene: TRBD1; v_gene: TRBV11-2; j_gene: TRBJ2-1; CDR3aa: ASSPDRGSGVEQF
d_gene: -; v_gene: TRBV28; j_gene: TRBJ2-5; CDR3aa: ASSLIQSQETQY
d_gene: -; v_gene: TRBV5-6; j_gene: TRBJ2-7; CDR3aa: ASRRVDSGSYEQY
d_gene: -; v_gene: TRBV29-1; j_gene: TRBJ2-4; CDR3aa: SVDGVGKNIQY
d_gene: TRBD1; v_gene: TRBV10-3; j_gene: TRBJ2-1; CDR3aa: AISETTGGQF
d_gene: -; v_gene: TRBV6-1; j_gene: TRBJ1-5; CDR3aa: ASSDRANQPQH
d_gene: -; v_gene: TRBV29-1; j_gene: TRBJ2-1; CDR3aa: SVVFLATNEQF
d_gene: TRBD2; v_gene: TRBV15; j_gene: TRBJ2-1; CDR3aa: ATSEKGLAYNEQF
d_gene: -; v_gene: TRBV18; j_gene: TRBJ1-1; CDR3aa: ASVGTANTEAF
d_gene: -; v_gene: TRBV12-3/TRBV12-4; j_gene: TRBJ2-1; CDR3aa: ATISDSYNEQF
d_gene: -; v_gene: TRBV7-9; j_gene: TRBJ2-1; CDR3aa: ASSLPTSSSYNEQF
d_gene: -; v_gene: TRBV6-1; j_gene: TRBJ1-1; CDR3aa: ASRDSSIMNTEAF
d_gene: -; v_gene: TRBV5-6; j_gene: TRBJ2-7; CDR3aa: ASSWPGYEQY
d_gene: -; v_gene: TRBV12-3/TRBV12-4; j_gene: TRBJ1-3; CDR3aa: ASSAGVNSGNTIY
d_gene: -; v_gene: TRBV7-2; j_gene: TRBJ2-1; CDR3aa: ASSDPGLYNEQF
d_gene: TRBD1; v_gene: TRBV27; j_gene: TRBJ1-1; CDR3aa: ASSPRDRGTEAF
d_gene: -; v_gene: TRBV7-9; j_gene: TRBJ1-6; CDR3aa: ASSLATVDYSLH
d_gene: -; v_gene: TRBV18; j_gene: TRBJ1-2; CDR3aa: ASSPYPTMASYGYT
d_gene: -; v_gene: TRBV20-1; j_gene: TRBJ2-7; CDR3aa: SARDLAGSSYEQY